These 9 T cell receptor beta chains came from one sample sequenced in a study of cytomegalovirus exposure and HLA in healthy donors. The PCR was carried out with 60 Vbeta primers and 13 Jbeta primers. Data came from immunoSEQ multiplex PCR; TCRdb stores just in-frame clones and leaves some out. The data contain around 150,000 clones, about 75% of them singletons. The sample consisted of PBMCs. The receptors shown here come from a man between 18 and 29 years old in good health and CMV-seronegative.

The chain combines TRBV7-9 with TRBJ2-7; D might be TRBD1 (5 bases). CDR3 length: 13 amino acids. The V and J ends lost 5 bases and 3 bases respectively, with 11 bases between them. Germline CDR1 and CDR2: SEHNR and FQNEAQ (reference sequence). CDR3 DNA sequence: TGTGCCAGCAGCGCTAAAGACAGCTACGAGCAGTACTTC. Its protein product is CASSAKDSYEQYF.

This clone was observed once. The chain uses TRBV27 and TRBJ1-5; unclear D gene. Looked up from germline, CDR1 is MNHEY and CDR2 is SMNVEV (reference sequence). The CDR3 runs 14 residues. V was cut by 3 bases and J by 1 base, with 7 bases left in between. DNA of the CDR3: TGTGCCAGCAGTTTTTCCGGGAGCAATCAGCCCCAGCATTTT. The encoded protein is CASSFSGSNQPQHF.

The chain carries TRBV27 and TRBJ1-5, with TRBD1 matching over 10 bases. The germline CDR1 and CDR2 sequences are MNHEY and SMNVEV (reference sequence). Germline trimming cut 3 bases from V and 5 bases from J; bases unmatched to any gene: 7. This CDR3 has 16 amino acids. CDR3 in amino acids: CASSFLGTGADQPQHF. The CDR3, as DNA: TGTGCCAGCAGTTTCCTGGGGACAGGGGCCGATCAGCCCCAGCATTTT.

This clone was detected a few times. The V call is TRBV2, the J call TRBJ1-1; D is uncertain. Germline values: CDR1 SNHLY, CDR2 FYNNEI. The CDR3 is 10 residues long. As DNA, the CDR3 is TGTGTCCGAGGGAACACTGAAGCTTTCTTT. Amino acids: CVRGNTEAFF.

The rearrangement links TRBV27 to TRBJ1-2; possible D gene TRBD1, 6 bases. Germline values: CDR1 MNHEY, CDR2 SMNVEV (reference sequence). V lost 8 bases, J lost 6 bases, and 16 bases lay in between. CDR3 length equals 13 residues. CDR3: CASAGQTMDGYTF. DNA for the CDR3: TGTGCCAGCGCAGGACAGACCATGGATGGCTACACCTTC.

This chain joins TRBV27 and TRBJ2-7; tentative D call: TRBD1 (5 bases). Deletions cut 7 bases from V and 2 bases from J, with 39 bases between. This CDR3 is 22 amino acids long. Germline V lookup: CDR1 MNHEY, CDR2 SMNVEV (reference sequence). The CDR3 protein is CASTDSWAGVNNSHEGAYEQYF. The DNA for the CDR3 is TGTGCCAGCACCGACTCGTGGGCCGGCGTGAATAATTCCCACGAAGGGGCCTACGAGCAGTACTTC.

The chain combines TRBV27 with TRBJ1-4, with TRBD1 matching 7 bases. Germline V lookup: CDR1 MNHEY, CDR2 SMNVEV (reference sequence). The V gene end was trimmed by 0 bases and the J gene end by 8 bases; junction bases not matched to a gene: 9. There are 16 residues in the CDR3. The CDR3 loop reads CASSLSMDRRWEKLFF. CDR3 in DNA: TGTGCCAGCAGTTTATCGATGGACAGGAGGTGGGAAAAACTGTTTTTT.

The chain couples TRBV19 to TRBJ2-7; no firm D call. Germline CDR1 LNHDA, CDR2 SQIVND (reference sequence). V lost 0 bases and J 3 bases, leaving 12 bases between the germline ends. The CDR3 consists of 15 residues. As DNA, the CDR3 is TGTGCCAGTAGTATAGACCCGACATTGGGCTACGAGCAGTACTTC. As protein: CASSIDPTLGYEQYF.

This clone showed up just a few times. The V call is TRBV19, the J call TRBJ2-2, with 8 bases identical to TRBD1. In germline, CDR1 is LNHDA, CDR2 SQIVND (reference sequence). The V segment lost 7 bases and the J segment 3 bases; nucleotides outside the gene matches: 7. This CDR3 region has 15 residues. The CDR3 region has the DNA TGTGCCAGTACCCGGACAGGGTATGACACCGGGGAGCTGTTTTTT. This sequence encodes CASTRTGYDTGELFF.